This T cell receptor beta chain was sequenced in a study of blood T cell repertoires in COVID-19. Study information: PBMCs, B-cell-depleted T cells, or T cells provided the cDNA or gDNA that made up the material.

As originally analysed: How many nucleated cells were present was estimated from reference gene primer amplification. The repertoire was sequenced with immunoSEQ multiplex PCR; TCRdb's copy has only in-frame clones and lacks some. V and J calls and clone size come straight from that table; D and trimming were deduced from the DNA. The sample holds about 190,000 clones, around 86% seen once. The CDR3 covers 12 residues. V gave up 2 bases and J gave up 0 bases, with 3 bases separating them. CDR1 SQVTM and CDR2 ANQGSEA come from the germline V gene. Only a few counts were recorded for this clone. This receptor was taken from a man between 35 and 55 years old with acute or convalescent COVID-19. The sequenced sample consisted of peripheral blood. The J gene is TRBJ2-3, the V gene TRBV29-1; D is unresolved. CDR3 sequence (DNA): TGCAGCGTTGAAACTAGCACAGATACGCAGTATTTT. Translating it yields CSVETSTDTQYF.